These 7 T cell receptor beta chains were all obtained from the same sample, sequenced in a study of T-cell memory formation after mild COVID-19. TCRdb reanalysed the 5' RACE reads using MiXCR and keeps one entry per CDR3 protein. The repertoire has about 400,000 distinct CDR3 sequences, about 22% of them found once; the top ten carry about 12%. The sequencing input was PBMCs or a T cell subset sorted from them (not recorded which). The receptors were gathered from an adult woman who had mild COVID-19 (a few samples of this study predate the infection). Cell type and time point are not known.

The chain links TRBV9 to TRBJ2-2; no clear D. V lost 0 bases and J 3 bases, leaving 9 bases between the germline ends. Germline loops: CDR1 SGDLS, CDR2 YYNGEE. The CDR3 length is 15 residues. Here the CDR3 DNA reads TGTGCCAGCAGCGTAGAGAGTACCTACACCGGGGAGCTGTTTTTT. Protein product: CASSVESTYTGELFF.

This chain joins TRBV5-1 and TRBJ1-5, with a weak D call TRBD1 (5 bases). The V and J ends lost 0 bases and 4 bases respectively, with 11 bases between them. The CDR3 spans 15 residues. The germline CDR1 and CDR2 sequences are SGHRS and YFSETQ. This chain's CDR3 is CASSLESGRNQPQHF. CDR3 bases: TGCGCCAGCAGCTTGGAGTCAGGGCGAAATCAGCCCCAGCATTTT.

This clonotype came up a few times. The chain carries TRBV6-6 and TRBJ2-3; 7 bases match TRBD2. The CDR3 is made up of 14 amino acids. Looked up from germline, CDR1 is MNHNY and CDR2 is SVGAGI (reference sequence). Unmatched junction bases numbered 4, after V lost 4 bases and J lost 3 bases. CDR3 DNA sequence: TGTGCCAGCAGTTTGAGCGGGATTACAGATACGCAGTATTTT. Protein sequence: CASSLSGITDTQYF.

This rearrangement joins TRBV3-1 to TRBJ2-7, with D perhaps matching TRBD2 (6 bases). This CDR3 has 15 amino acids. V was cut by 2 bases and J by 4 bases, with 15 bases left in between. Per germline, CDR1 LGHDT and CDR2 YNNKEL (reference sequence). The CDR3 loop is CASSQRLGGEYEQYF. The DNA for the CDR3 is TGTGCCAGCAGCCAACGTTTGGGCGGGGAATACGAGCAGTACTTC.

A few counts support this clonotype. The CDR3 bases are TGTGCCAGCAGCACCGTTGCGGGACTAGTGTCCTACAATGAGCAGTTCTTC. It translates to CASSTVAGLVSYNEQFF. This chain uses TRBV5-4 with TRBJ2-1; 8 bases agree with TRBD2. V trimming: 4 bases; J trimming: 1 base; junction bases outside the gene matches: 10. Germline V gene lookup returns CDR1 SGHNT and CDR2 YYREEE (reference sequence). This CDR3 has 17 residues.

This clonotype has a count of ten or more. The chain carries TRBV12-3 or TRBV12-4 and TRBJ2-7; 11 bases agree with TRBD1. Germline trimming cut 3 bases from V and 3 bases from J; bases unmatched to any gene: 4. CDR3 length: 15 amino acids. The CDR3 loop is CASSLGTGGNYEQYF. The CDR3 coding sequence is TGTGCCAGCAGTTTGGGGACAGGGGGAAACTACGAGCAGTACTTC.

This chain links TRBV20-1 with TRBJ2-7, with TRBD1 matching 9 bases. In germline, CDR1 is DFQATT, CDR2 SNEGSKA (reference sequence). The CDR3 covers 15 residues. V shed 3 bases, J shed 3 bases, and the junction held 9 bases outside the gene matches. As DNA, the CDR3 is TGCAGTGCTAGTCCCTGGGACAGGGAGATCTACGAGCAGTACTTC. Residues: CSASPWDREIYEQYF.